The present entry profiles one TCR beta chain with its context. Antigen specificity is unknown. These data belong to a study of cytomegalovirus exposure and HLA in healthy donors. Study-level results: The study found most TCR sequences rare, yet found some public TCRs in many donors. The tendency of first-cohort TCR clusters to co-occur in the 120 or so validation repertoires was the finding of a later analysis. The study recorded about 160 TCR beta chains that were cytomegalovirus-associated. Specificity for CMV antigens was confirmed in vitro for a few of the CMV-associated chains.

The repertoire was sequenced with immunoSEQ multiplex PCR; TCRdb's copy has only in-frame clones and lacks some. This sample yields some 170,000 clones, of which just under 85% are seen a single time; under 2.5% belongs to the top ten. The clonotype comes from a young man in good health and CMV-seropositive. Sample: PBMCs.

The CDR3 DNA follows: TGTGCCAGCAGGGCGGGGACTAGCGGGACAGATACGCAGTATTTT. Encoded protein: CASRAGTSGTDTQYF. The rearrangement uses TRBV6-1 and TRBJ2-3; 12 nucleotides align to TRBD2. This CDR3 has 15 amino acids. Germline assignment: CDR1 MNHNS and CDR2 SASEGT. With 6 bases clipped from V and 3 bases from J, the junction kept 4 bases outside the gene matches.